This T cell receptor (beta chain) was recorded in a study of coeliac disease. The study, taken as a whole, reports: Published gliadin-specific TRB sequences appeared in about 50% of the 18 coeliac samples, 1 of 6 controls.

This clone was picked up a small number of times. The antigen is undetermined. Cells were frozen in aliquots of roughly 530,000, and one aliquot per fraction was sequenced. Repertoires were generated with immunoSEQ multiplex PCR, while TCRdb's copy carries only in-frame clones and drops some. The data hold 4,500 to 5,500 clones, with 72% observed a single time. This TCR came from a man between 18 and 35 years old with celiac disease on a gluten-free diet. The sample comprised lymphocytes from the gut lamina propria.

The CDR3 here is CASSFFGGFADTQYF. CDR3 bases: TGTGCCAGCAGTTTTTTCGGCGGTTTCGCAGATACGCAGTATTTT. The chain employs TRBV27 and TRBJ2-3; D unresolved. This CDR3 is 15 amino acids long. With 3 bases removed from V and 4 bases from J, the gap between germline ends came to 14 bases. The V gene's germline CDR1 is MNHEY and CDR2 SMNVEV (reference sequence).